This T cell receptor (beta chain) is from a study of a mutant IDH1 vaccine in newly diagnosed glioma. Background on the study: Averaging about 37 years of age, treated patients were around 60% male and approximately 40% female. General study findings and limits: Researchers report vaccine-induced immune responses in 93.3% of patients.

The table lists this clone with a count of one. The antigen is not known. Trimming shortened V by 6 bases and J by 1 base, and 18 bases separated the two germline ends. The CDR3 totals 16 residues. From germline, CDR1 is LNHDA and CDR2 SQIVND (reference sequence). Sample time point: baseline, week 1 (first vaccination visit). Treatment: pre-vaccination baseline after standard-of-care therapy. Sequencing used immunoSEQ multiplex PCR; TCRdb keeps in-frame clones, though not all of them. Of about 98,000 clones in the sample, roughly 90% are singletons; the top ten hold approximately 0.58%. The source material was PBMCs, sampled from a glioma patient treated with radiotherapy, temozolomide or both. The clonotype comes from a woman between 45 and 65 years old with glioma. The genes are TRBV19 and TRBJ1-1; tentatively, D is TRBD1 (6 bases). CDR3 coding DNA: TGTGCCAGTAGATCGACAGGCAATATCGGGAACACTGAAGCTTTCTTT. Translation: CASRSTGNIGNTEAFF.